This entry features one T cell receptor (beta chain) sequence. Antigen specificity is unknown. This entry is derived from a study of cytomegalovirus exposure and HLA in healthy donors. General study findings and limits: Most sequenced TCRs were rare (though some public TCRs occurred in many donors). Several of the most significant clusters were apparently associated with common viral pathogens in a later analysis.

V lost 5 bases to trimming and J lost 1 base, with 11 bases between them. The CDR3 covers 14 residues. Germline V CDR1 and CDR2: MNHEY, SMNVEV (reference sequence). Primers for the PCR totalled 60 Vbeta and 13 Jbeta. Using immunoSEQ multiplex PCR, the repertoire was profiled, and TCRdb retains in-frame clones only, with some absent. The table has fewer than 200,000 clones, roughly 85% seen once. What was sequenced was PBMCs. The TCR originated in a woman aged 18-29 years in good health and CMV-seronegative. The V call is TRBV27, the J call TRBJ1-1; TRBD1 might be the D (6 bases). As DNA, the CDR3 is TGTGCCAGCAGTGATGACAGGAGGAACACTGAAGCTTTCTTT. Its protein product is CASSDDRRNTEAFF.